The rows below give T cell receptor beta chains drawn from one sample of a study of radiotherapy plus CTLA-4 blockade in lung cancer. Only in-frame clones appear in the TCRdb table, and some are missing; sequencing was by immunoSEQ multiplex PCR. The table shows around 56,000 clones, with less than 85% occurring only once. The sequencing here drew on peripheral blood, taken from a patient treated with radiotherapy plus ipilimumab. The source of these receptors is a human donor with non-small cell lung cancer who had a complete response to radiotherapy plus ipilimumab. The CDR3 runs from the conserved cysteine through the conserved F or W. The D gene is left open where the match is weak. Part of the rows lack a size; the others show once, few, many or a class for expanded clones.

.	TRBJ2-5	few	TRBV7-8	TGTGCCAGCAGCAGAGACAGAGAGACCCAGTACTTC	CASSRDRETQYF
TRBD1	TRBJ1-3	.	TRBV7-6	TGTGCCAGCAGCCAGGGACAGAGTACTGGAAACACCATATATTTT	CASSQGQSTGNTIYF
TRBD1	TRBJ1-2	.	TRBV7-9	TGTGCCAGCAGCTCCCCCCTACAGGGGGCTGGTGGCTACACCTTC	CASSSPLQGAGGYTF
TRBD2	TRBJ2-3	.	TRBV25-1	TGTGCCAGCACCAGAGCGGGAGGGAGCACAGATACGCAGTATTTT	CASTRAGGSTDTQYF
TRBD1	TRBJ2-5	.	TRBV7-2	TGTGCCAGCAGCCGCCGACCCGACAGGGGCCAAGAGACCCAGTACTTC	CASSRRPDRGQETQYF
TRBD1	TRBJ1-2	.	TRBV4-1	TGCGCCAGCAGCCAATTGCGGGCAGGGGGATATGGCTACACCTTC	CASSQLRAGGYGYTF
TRBD2	TRBJ2-7	.	TRBV10-2	TGCGCCAGCAGTGAGATAGGGACTAGCGCGGCCGAGCAGTACTTC	CASSEIGTSAAEQYF
.	TRBJ2-2	.	TRBV6-1	TGTGCCAGCAGTGGGTGGACAGCCACCTCATGGAACACCGGGGAGCTGTTTTTT	CASSGWTATSWNTGELFF
.	TRBJ1-1	.	TRBV6-6	TGTGCCGGCAGATTCACAGTTAACACTGAAGCTTTCTTT	CAGRFTVNTEAFF
TRBD1	TRBJ1-3	.	TRBV18	TGTGCCAGCTCATGGGACAGTAAAACCTACTCTGGAAACACCATATATTTT	CASSWDSKTYSGNTIYF
.	TRBJ2-1	.	TRBV5-1	TGCGCCAGCAGCCCTCCCCTCGGAGCCTACAATGAGCAGTTCTTC	CASSPPLGAYNEQFF
.	TRBJ2-7	.	TRBV7-8	TGTGCCAGCAGCTTGACTTTAGAGGGTGAGCAGTACTTC	CASSLTLEGEQYF
.	TRBJ2-3	.	TRBV7-7	TGTGCTAGCAGCTTAGGCCAGGGCGATACGCAGTATTTT	CASSLGQGDTQYF
TRBD2	TRBJ2-1	once	TRBV7-6	TGTGCCAGCAGCTTAGCTAGCGGGGGGGCCCACAATGAGCAGTTCTTC	CASSLASGGAHNEQFF
.	TRBJ1-6	.	TRBV7-2	TGTGCCACCCAGGAGGGCGGAAATAATTCACCCCTCCACTTT	CATQEGGNNSPLHF
.	TRBJ1-2	.	TRBV7-9	TGTGCCAGCAGCTTAAGGACAGCATATGGCTACACCTTC	CASSLRTAYGYTF
.	TRBJ1-3	.	TRBV7-8	TGTGCCAGCAGCTTACAGGGCTTCTCTGGAAACACCATATATTTT	CASSLQGFSGNTIYF
.	TRBJ1-2	.	TRBV7-2	TGTGCCAGCAGCTCCCAATTGAGCGGCTACACCTTC	CASSSQLSGYTF
TRBD2	TRBJ2-1	.	TRBV5-1	TGCGCCAGCAGCTTCTCTAGCGGGGGGGCCTACAATGAGCAGTTCTTC	CASSFSSGGAYNEQFF
.	TRBJ1-2	.	TRBV18	TGTGCCAGCTCAGAGGGACTCAGAAAGGGGGGCTACACCTTC	CASSEGLRKGGYTF
.	TRBJ2-7	.	TRBV5-4	TGTGCCAGCAGCTTGGAGGGGAGGCAGCAGTACTTC	CASSLEGRQQYF
TRBD1	TRBJ2-5	.	TRBV5-6	TGTGCCAGCAGCTTGGAAGTGCGGCAGGGGGCGCGTGAAAAGTACTTC	CASSLEVRQGAREKYF
TRBD1	TRBJ1-1	.	TRBV5-1	TGCGCCAGCAGCCAACAGACAGGGCTGAACACTGAAGCTTTCTTT	CASSQQTGLNTEAFF
TRBD1	TRBJ2-2	.	TRBV5-1	TGCGCCAGCAGCTTACAGGGGACGACCGGGGAGCTGTTTTTT	CASSLQGTTGELFF
.	TRBJ1-3	.	TRBV6-5	TGTGCCAGCAGTCCAAGGACAGACTCTGGAAACACCATATATTTT	CASSPRTDSGNTIYF
.	TRBJ2-3	.	TRBV7-2	TGTGCCAGCAGCTTAGCGACAGATGCAGATACGCAGTATTTT	CASSLATDADTQYF
.	TRBJ2-3	.	TRBV27	TGTGCCAGCAGTTTAGCCAGGGCAGATACGCAGTATTTT	CASSLARADTQYF
.	TRBJ1-2	.	TRBV7-9	TGTGCCAGCAGCATTCCGGACTTGTCGTATGGCTACACCTTC	CASSIPDLSYGYTF
.	TRBJ1-2	.	TRBV7-8	TGTGCCAGCAGCTTCAGTCAGGGCGGCTACACCTTC	CASSFSQGGYTF
TRBD1	TRBJ1-2	.	TRBV4-3	TGCGCCAGCAGCCAAGATACGGGACAGGACTATGGCTACACCTTC	CASSQDTGQDYGYTF
.	TRBJ2-1	.	TRBV5-4	TGTGCCAGCAGCTTCCTGGCAGGGCGTCTAGGAGAGCAGTTCTTC	CASSFLAGRLGEQFF
TRBD1	TRBJ2-7	.	TRBV9	TGTGCCAGCAGCGTTGGTATTGGGACAGGGAGGACCTACGAGCAGTACTTC	CASSVGIGTGRTYEQYF
TRBD2	TRBJ2-7	.	TRBV6-5	TGTGCCAGCAGTTTCCCTAGCGGCAGCTCCTACGAGCAGTACTTC	CASSFPSGSSYEQYF
.	TRBJ1-5	.	TRBV7-7	TGTGCTAGCAGCTTCGACAGCTCCTCCAATCAGCCCCAGCATTTT	CASSFDSSSNQPQHF
.	TRBJ2-5	.	TRBV29-1	TGCAGCGTTGATTGGACTGGTACTCAAGAGACCCAGTACTTC	CSVDWTGTQETQYF
.	TRBJ1-5	.	TRBV2	TGTGCCAGCAGTGGAGGTTCCAATCAGCCCCAGCATTTT	CASSGGSNQPQHF
.	TRBJ2-2	.	TRBV25-1	TGTGCCAGCAGTCTGCTGAGTGGCACCGGGGAGCTGTTTTTT	CASSLLSGTGELFF
TRBD1	TRBJ2-5	.	TRBV11-2	TGTGCCAGCAGCCCGCCGGGACAGGGGGCGGAGGCCCAGTACTTC	CASSPPGQGAEAQYF
TRBD1	TRBJ1-1	.	TRBV4-1	TGCGCCAGCAGCCAAATTTGGACAGGGTCCAGTGAAGCTTTCTTT	CASSQIWTGSSEAFF
TRBD1	TRBJ2-3	.	TRBV7-7	TGTGCTAGCAGCCGCCTAGGGGGCTTCACAGATACGCAGTATTTT	CASSRLGGFTDTQYF
.	TRBJ2-3	.	TRBV7-9	TGTGCCAGCAGCTTAGGCGGTGATCCTAGCACAGATACGCAGTATTTT	CASSLGGDPSTDTQYF
TRBD1	TRBJ2-1	.	TRBV6-1	TGTGCCAGCAGTGAAAAAGGAAGGGGGCACTACAATGAGCAGTTCTTC	CASSEKGRGHYNEQFF
.	TRBJ2-3	.	TRBV2	TGTGCCAGCAGTGGGGGCCAAAGGGCAGATACGCAGTATTTT	CASSGGQRADTQYF
.	TRBJ2-5	.	TRBV5-1	TGCGCCAGCAGCTCACCGAGGGGGAGGGGAGAGACCCAGTACTTC	CASSSPRGRGETQYF
.	TRBJ1-1	.	TRBV27	TGTGCCAGCAGTTTTAGTTTTCGGCCGGGCACTGAAGCTTTCTTT	CASSFSFRPGTEAFF
.	TRBJ1-1	.	TRBV6-5	TGTGCCAGCAGTGAAACACGGAACACTGAAGCTTTCTTT	CASSETRNTEAFF
.	TRBJ2-3	.	TRBV4-1	TGCGCCAGCAGCCAAGATCGCGAGAGAGATACGCAGTATTTT	CASSQDRERDTQYF
TRBD1	TRBJ2-5	.	TRBV19	TGTGCCAGTAGTTCGGGACAGTGGGGGGAGACCCAGTACTTC	CASSSGQWGETQYF
.	TRBJ2-7	.	TRBV5-1	TGCGCCAGCAACCCCCGGGACTTCTCTCGAGGGGAGCAGTACTTC	CASNPRDFSRGEQYF
.	TRBJ2-7	few	TRBV6-6	TGTGCCAGCAGCTTGGACAGAATCTTTTCCTACGAGCAGTACTTC	CASSLDRIFSYEQYF
TRBD2	TRBJ2-3	.	TRBV13	TGTGCCAGCAGGGCCGGGACTAGCGACACAGATACGCAGTATTTT	CASRAGTSDTDTQYF